The text below deals with one T cell receptor (beta chain). The antigen is undetermined. The data originate from a study of cytomegalovirus exposure and HLA in healthy donors. Turning to the study itself: An earlier analysis found fewer than 120 million unique TCR beta sequences from about 190 million T cells. Study findings and constraints: An observed cluster of highly shared sequence variants was recorded as a likely sequencing artifact. Most TCR sequences showed up rarely, but some public TCRs showed up in many donors.

A multiplex PCR was run with 60 Vbeta primers and 13 Jbeta primers. Assay used: immunoSEQ multiplex PCR; TCRdb lists only in-frame clones, some missing. The sample lists about 72,000 clones, roughly four fifths occurring once. Germline V gene lookup returns CDR1 LNHNV and CDR2 YYDKDF (reference sequence). This CDR3 is 16 amino acids long. Trimming at V came to 2 bases and at J to 6 bases, leaving 8 bases not matched to a gene. The chain carries TRBV15 and TRBJ2-1; 9 positions match TRBD1. This clonotype was obtained from a human donor in good health. Specimen: PBMCs. The CDR3 reads CATSRKGQGKVNEQFF. The CDR3, as DNA: TGTGCCACCAGCAGAAAGGGACAGGGTAAGGTCAATGAGCAGTTCTTC.